Sequencing of this T cell receptor (beta chain) was carried out in a study of cytomegalovirus exposure and HLA in healthy donors. Study-wide findings and caveats: V segments that were indistinguishable, TRBV6-2 and TRBV6-3 among them, were omitted from analysis. Later genetic work tied a missense DCLRE1C variant to beta-chain V and J trimming.

Germline loops: CDR1 PRHDT, CDR2 FYEKMQ (reference sequence). The CDR3 has 16 residues. The germline V and J ends were trimmed by 8 bases and 7 bases, with 24 bases remaining between them. The PCR ran on 60 Vbeta and 13 Jbeta primers. In the original workflow: Later work found 80 million or so unique TCR beta chains, with around 10 million shared. The repertoire was sequenced with immunoSEQ multiplex PCR; TCRdb's copy has only in-frame clones and lacks some. For V, J and clone size, that table is used; D and trimming come from the DNA. The sample holds 150,000 to 160,000 clones, roughly 83% seen once. A remark on this clone: As yet, its antigen is unknown.

Healthy bone marrow donors supplied every sample. The sequenced sample consisted of PBMCs. The sequence was collected from a man aged 25-40 years in good health and CMV-seropositive. This rearrangement joins TRBV13 to TRBJ2-1; tentatively, D is TRBD1 (6 bases). The CDR3 bases are TGTGCCAGCTCCCCGTTGGGGGCTGAAATCGGAAATGAGCAGTTCTTC. It is translated as CASSPLGAEIGNEQFF.